These 2 T cell receptor beta chains came from one sample sequenced in a study of blood T cell repertoires in COVID-19. Sequencing was performed with immunoSEQ multiplex PCR; in TCRdb, only in-frame clones are kept and a portion is missing. This sample has about 200,000 clones, with around 87% found just once. Sequencing was done on a sample of peripheral blood. The receptors here all came from a man aged 60 to 75 with acute or convalescent COVID-19.

The V gene is TRBV6-6, the J gene TRBJ2-7; D is possibly TRBD2 (5 bases). Trimming shortened V by 2 bases and J by 3 bases, and 11 bases separated the two germline ends. CDR3 length: 14 amino acids. Germline assignment: CDR1 MNHNY and CDR2 SVGAGI (reference sequence). The CDR3 DNA reads as TGTGCCAGCAGTTACCAGAGCGGAAACTACGAGCAGTACTTC. It yields the protein CASSYQSGNYEQYF.

The gene calls are TRBV7-2 and TRBJ1-5, with a weak D call TRBD1 (6 bases). There are 14 residues in the CDR3. Germline CDR1 is SGHTA and CDR2 is FQGNSA. Trimming stripped 1 base from V and 6 bases from J, with 10 bases between. Written as DNA, the CDR3 is TGTGCCAGCAGCTTAGAGGGGGGGGGTCAGCCCCAGCATTTT. Translation gives CASSLEGGGQPQHF.